What follows describes a single T cell receptor beta chain. CDR1 and CDR2 from the germline V gene are GTSNPN and SVGIG (reference sequence). CDR3 length: 16 residues. V was shortened by 0 bases and J by 3 bases, with 17 bases between the two germline ends. About 0.5 to 1 ug RNA was reverse transcribed with random hexamers. Amplification of the TCR beta CDR3 was carried out by immunoSEQ multiplex PCR, which spanned a total of 54 Vbeta and 13 Jbeta segments. TCRdb independently ran MiXCR on the immunoSEQ multiplex PCR reads; one entry per CDR3 protein. The sample yields fewer than 90,000 distinct CDR3 sequences, about 93% seen once. These data are taken from a study of CD8 T cells in Susac syndrome. Study details: At the time of blood draw, patients with Susac syndrome were therapy-naive, receiving corticosteroids, or receiving intravenous immunoglobulin alone.

This sequence originates from a human donor with Susac syndrome. V is TRBV30 and J is TRBJ1-1; D unclear. The sequencing sample was made of CD8+ T cells from PBMCs. In nucleotides, the CDR3 is TGTGCCTGGAGTGTACTGTTTGGGGTGGTGGACACTGAAGCTTTCTTT. Translation: CAWSVLFGVVDTEAFF.